This TCR beta chain came from a study of T-cell memory formation after mild COVID-19. Findings of the study overall: Memory from before infection featured some responding clones, which suggests cross-reactive memory joined. Later expanders leaned CD4+, whereas clones that contracted between day 15 and 85 were balanced CD4/CD8.

Constant-segment primers were used for 5'RACE, and the resulting TCR alpha and TCR beta cDNA libraries carried sample barcodes and UMIs. TCRdb re-called the 5' RACE reads with MiXCR, one entry per CDR3 protein. The sample records about 350,000 distinct CDR3 sequences, over 25% being singletons. This clonotype was recorded a few times. Its antigen is undetermined. Sequenced material: PBMCs or a T cell subset sorted from them (not recorded which). The sequence came from an adult woman who had mild COVID-19 (a few samples of this study predate the infection). Cell type and time point are not known.

CDR3 loop: CASSQDPLSNEQFF. The DNA of the CDR3 is TGCGCCAGCAGCCAAGACCCCCTCAGCAATGAGCAGTTCTTC. This chain connects TRBV4-3 to TRBJ2-1; D call uncertain. The germline CDR1 and CDR2 sequences are LGHNA and YSLEER. This CDR3 is 14 amino acids long. V was cut by 0 bases and J by 6 bases, with 9 bases left in between.